This is a list of T cell receptor beta chains from one sample in a study of beta chain features in type 1 diabetes. Assay: immunoSEQ multiplex PCR; the TCRdb copy retains only in-frame clones and omits some. The repertoire consists of around 340,000 clones, with roughly 8% occurring once and the leading ten covering 0.44%. Sequencing used central memory CD4+ T cells from blood. The receptors shown here come from a woman between 18 and 30 years old in good health. Both conserved end residues are part of each CDR3. The D gene is left open where the match is weak. Not all rows give a size; the values are once, few, many and, for expanded clones, a class.

size: .
D: .
J: TRBJ1-5
V: TRBV6-5
CDR3: CASRDGDQPQHF
DNA: TGTGCCAGCAGGGACGGGGATCAGCCCCAGCATTTT

size: .
D: .
J: TRBJ1-5
V: TRBV6-6
CDR3: CASSNSDYSNQPQHF
DNA: TGTGCCAGCAGCAACAGTGATTATAGCAATCAGCCCCAGCATTTT

size: few
D: .
J: TRBJ2-4
V: TRBV5-6
CDR3: CASSLAVRMGNIQYF
DNA: TGTGCCAGCAGCTTGGCCGTCCGGATGGGAAACATTCAGTACTTC

size: .
D: TRBD1
J: TRBJ2-1
V: TRBV29-1
CDR3: CSVRRDRTYNEQFF
DNA: TGCAGCGTTCGGCGGGACAGGACCTACAATGAGCAGTTCTTC

size: .
D: .
J: TRBJ1-2
V: TRBV7-9
CDR3: CASSLVGDYGYTF
DNA: TGTGCCAGCAGCTTGGTGGGGGACTATGGCTACACCTTC

size: few
D: .
J: TRBJ2-3
V: TRBV25-1
CDR3: CASSERAHSDTQYF
DNA: TGTGCCAGCAGTGAGAGGGCTCATTCAGATACGCAGTATTTT

size: many
D: TRBD2
J: TRBJ2-3
V: TRBV19
CDR3: CASRTSGTDTQYF
DNA: TGTGCCAGTAGGACTAGCGGCACAGATACGCAGTATTTT

size: many
D: .
J: TRBJ2-7
V: TRBV2
CDR3: CASMVRQSSYEQYF
DNA: TGTGCCAGCATGGTCAGACAGAGCTCCTACGAGCAGTACTTC

size: few
D: .
J: TRBJ1-2
V: TRBV7-9
CDR3: CASSSRGTYGYTF
DNA: TGTGCCAGCAGCTCGAGGGGAACCTATGGCTACACCTTC

size: .
D: TRBD2
J: TRBJ2-1
V: TRBV7-2
CDR3: CASSFYTGTSVDNEQFF
DNA: TGTGCCAGCAGCTTCTACACCGGGACTAGCGTCGACAATGAGCAGTTCTTC

size: .
D: TRBD2
J: TRBJ2-7
V: TRBV7-6
CDR3: CASSLASAGGSMSYEQYF
DNA: TGTGCCAGCAGCTTAGCTTCCGCGGGAGGGTCTATGAGCTACGAGCAGTACTTC

size: .
D: TRBD1
J: TRBJ1-1
V: TRBV11-2
CDR3: CASSLVTGTMNTEAFF
DNA: TGTGCCAGCAGCTTAGTGACAGGGACGATGAACACTGAAGCTTTCTTT

size: many
D: TRBD2
J: TRBJ2-1
V: TRBV14
CDR3: CASSQVRTSRYNEQFF
DNA: TGTGCCAGCAGCCAAGTCCGGACTAGCAGGTACAATGAGCAGTTCTTC

size: many
D: TRBD2
J: TRBJ2-3
V: TRBV7-3
CDR3: CASSLASGRASDTQYF
DNA: TGTGCCAGCAGCTTGGCTAGCGGGAGGGCCTCAGATACGCAGTATTTT

size: many
D: .
J: TRBJ1-1
V: TRBV7-3
CDR3: CASSFRVGNTEAFF
DNA: TGTGCCAGCAGCTTCAGGGTCGGGAACACTGAAGCTTTCTTT

size: .
D: TRBD1
J: TRBJ2-7
V: TRBV27
CDR3: CASSPRQGSYEQYF
DNA: TGTGCCAGCAGTCCTAGACAGGGGTCATACGAGCAGTACTTC